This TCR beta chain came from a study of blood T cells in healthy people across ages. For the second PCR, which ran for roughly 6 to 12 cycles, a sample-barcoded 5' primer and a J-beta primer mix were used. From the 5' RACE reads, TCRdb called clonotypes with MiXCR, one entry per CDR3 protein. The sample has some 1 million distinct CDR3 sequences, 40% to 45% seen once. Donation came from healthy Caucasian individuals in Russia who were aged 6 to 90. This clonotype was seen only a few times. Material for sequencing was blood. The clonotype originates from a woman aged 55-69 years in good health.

CDR3 nucleotide sequence: TGCAGTGCTAGAAGGGGGGGCAGCCAAGAGACCCAGTACTTC. Translating gives CSARRGGSQETQYF. The chain recombines TRBV20-1 with TRBJ2-5, with a weak D call TRBD2 (7 bases). The V end lost 2 bases, the J end lost 1 base, and 11 bases lay between the germline ends. Germline CDR1 and CDR2: DFQATT and SNEGSKA (reference sequence). The CDR3 extends over 14 amino acids.